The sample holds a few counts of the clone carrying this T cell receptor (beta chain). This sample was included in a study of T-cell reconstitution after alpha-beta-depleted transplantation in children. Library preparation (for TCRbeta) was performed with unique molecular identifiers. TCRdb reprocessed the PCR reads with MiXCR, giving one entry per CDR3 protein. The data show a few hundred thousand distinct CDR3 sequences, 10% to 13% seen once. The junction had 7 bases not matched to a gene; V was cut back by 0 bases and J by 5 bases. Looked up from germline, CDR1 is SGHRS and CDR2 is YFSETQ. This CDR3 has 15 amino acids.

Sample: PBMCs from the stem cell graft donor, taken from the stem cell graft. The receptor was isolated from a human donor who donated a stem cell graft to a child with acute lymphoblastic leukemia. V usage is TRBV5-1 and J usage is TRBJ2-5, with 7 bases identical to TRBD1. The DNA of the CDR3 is TGCGCCAGCAGCTTGGAGGGGACAGCTATGGAGACCCAGTACTTC. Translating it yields CASSLEGTAMETQYF.